Each of the 11 T cell receptor beta chains below was sequenced from the same sample in a study of beta chain features in type 1 diabetes (dated by TCRdb to the late 2010s). The receptor library was made with the immunoSEQ multiplex PCR assay. The High Capacity cDNA Reverse Transcription Kit was used to reverse transcribe all of the isolated RNA, meaning that expressed TCRB transcripts were what got sequenced. The clones in this table, taken by TCRdb from immuneACCESS, are in-frame only. Not every clone is retained; where verified, under half of the shortfall comes from an unresolved V gene, and the cause of the rest is unknown. Present in this sample are 400,000 to 450,000 clones, 14% of which were seen just once. The ten biggest clones cover roughly 0.036% of the sample. The sequencing input was naive CD4+ T cells from blood. The sample's cell subset or site label, decoded: true naive CD4+ T cells. Receptors originate from a man younger than 40 in good health.

This clone was found a few times. This CDR3 is also generated by other DNA sequences in the sample. The chain combines TRBV5-1 with TRBJ2-7, with 8 bases lining up with TRBD2. The CDR3 is 14 amino acids. The V gene end was trimmed by 4 bases and the J gene end by 0 bases; junction bases not matched to a gene: 3. Germline values: CDR1 SGHRS, CDR2 YFSETQ. The DNA for the CDR3 is TGCGCCAGCAGCCCGCGGGGGGACTCCTACGAGCAGTACTTC. Its translation: CASSPRGDSYEQYF.

The rearrangement uses TRBV11-3 and TRBJ1-1, with D maybe TRBD1 (5 bases). The CDR3 sequence is 14 residues long. Germline values: CDR1 SGHNT, CDR2 YENEEA. The germline V and J ends were trimmed by 1 base and 4 bases, with 10 bases remaining between them. The CDR3 coding sequence is TGTGCCAGCAGCTTAGTACGGGACGGCACTGAAGCTTTCTTT. Protein sequence: CASSLVRDGTEAFF.

This clone was counted at least ten times. This rearrangement joins TRBV11-2 to TRBJ2-3; D possibly corresponds to TRBD2 (5 bases). Germline assignment: CDR1 SGHAT and CDR2 FQNNGV. The CDR3 runs 15 residues. V was trimmed by 5 bases and J by 8 bases, leaving 20 bases between them. The CDR3 spells CASSPERSSSGTQYF. CDR3 sequence (DNA): TGTGCCAGCAGCCCCGAGCGGTCTAGCTCGGGTACGCAGTATTTT.

This rearrangement joins TRBV9 to TRBJ2-1; TRBD2 agrees at 8 bases. With 4 bases clipped from V and 4 bases from J, the junction kept 7 bases outside the gene matches. The length of the CDR3 is 15 residues. CDR1 is SGDLS, CDR2 YYNGEE, per germline. The CDR3 DNA follows: TGTGCCAGCAGCCCGCGGGGGGAGCCGTACAATGAGCAGTTCTTC. This sequence encodes CASSPRGEPYNEQFF.

This clone was counted only a few times. DNA of the CDR3: TGCGCCAGCAGGGGGCAAGAGACCCAGTACTTC. This translates into CASRGQETQYF. The chain couples TRBV5-1 to TRBJ2-5; no clear D. Per the germline V gene, CDR1 is SGHRS and CDR2 is YFSETQ. The CDR3 extends over 11 amino acids. With 5 bases removed from V and 2 bases from J, the gap between germline ends came to 4 bases.

This clone was picked up a small number of times. The V call is TRBV7-9, the J call TRBJ1-4, with D hard to call. Between the trimmed V and J ends, which lost 1 base and 6 bases, there was a span of 12 bases. From germline, CDR1 is SEHNR and CDR2 FQNEAQ (reference sequence). This CDR3 comprises 15 residues. The CDR3 DNA reads as TGTGCCAGCAGCTTAGTGTCGGCAGGAGATGAAAAACTGTTTTTT. It yields the protein CASSLVSAGDEKLFF.

V is TRBV10-3 and J is TRBJ2-6; D is unresolved. Germline loops: CDR1 ENHRY, CDR2 SYGVKD. The CDR3 spans 16 residues. V lost 3 bases and J lost 2, with 11 bases in between. Here the CDR3 reads CAISDPIGPGANVLTF. CDR3 DNA sequence: TGTGCCATCAGTGACCCGATCGGGCCTGGGGCCAACGTCCTGACTTTC.

This chain links TRBV5-1 with TRBJ1-2; TRBD1 aligns across 7 bases. CDR1 is SGHRS, CDR2 YFSETQ, per germline. V was clipped by 5 bases and J by 4 bases; unmatched bases: 11. The CDR3 has 15 amino acids. The CDR3: CASSEGFGTAYGYTF. In nucleotides, the CDR3 is TGCGCCAGCAGTGAGGGCTTTGGGACAGCCTATGGCTACACCTTC. The whole variable domain, remainder taken from reference TRBV5-1 and TRBJ1-2, is KAGVTQTPRYLIKTRGQQVTLSCSPISGHRSVSWYQQTPGQGLQFLFEYFSETQRNKGNFPGRFSGRQFSNSRSEMNVSTLELGDSALYLCASSEGFGTAYGYTFGSGTRLTVV.

This clone was seen more than once but under ten times. The chain employs TRBV4-3 and TRBJ1-2, with D possibly matching TRBD1 (6 bases). The CDR3 extends over 15 amino acids. Trimming cost V 0 bases and J 4 bases, with 12 bases left between them. Per the germline V gene, CDR1 is LGHNA and CDR2 is YSLEER. This CDR3 reads CASSQDPAGAYGYTF. The CDR3 nucleotides are TGCGCCAGCAGCCAAGATCCTGCAGGGGCCTATGGCTACACCTTC.

The V and J genes are TRBV15 and TRBJ1-1; TRBD1 matches at 9 bases. Germline CDR1 and CDR2: LNHNV and YYDKDF (reference sequence). The CDR3 covers 15 residues. Germline trimming cut 1 base from V and 4 bases from J; bases unmatched to any gene: 4. The CDR3 protein is CATSRAGQGATEAFF. In DNA, the CDR3 is TGTGCCACCAGCAGAGCGGGACAGGGAGCCACTGAAGCTTTCTTT.

This clone was seen more than once but under ten times. The same CDR3 arises from other DNA sequences in this sample as well. The CDR3 nucleotides are TGCAGCGTGGGGGAGGGAGCCGGGGGGACCCAGTACTTC. This sequence encodes CSVGEGAGGTQYF. This sequence joins TRBV29-1 and TRBJ2-5, with 7 bases matching TRBD2. Trimming removed 6 bases from V and 7 bases from J; junction bases left unmatched: 11. Per germline, CDR1 SQVTM and CDR2 ANQGSEA. This CDR3 has 13 residues.